This T cell receptor (beta chain) came from a study of patients and donors after allogeneic stem cell transplantation. This clonotype has more than one count but fewer than ten. The V end lost 7 bases, the J end lost 1 base, and 7 bases lay between the germline ends. This CDR3 is 13 amino acids long. Germline V gene lookup returns CDR1 ENHRY and CDR2 SYGVKD. One entry per CDR3 protein results from TCRdb running MiXCR on the RT-PCR reads. In the table there are a few hundred thousand distinct CDR3 sequences, about 37% of which are singletons. The receptor's source is a human donor who was either an allogeneic HSCT recipient or a stem cell or donor lymphocyte infusion donor (not recorded which). It is not recorded whose cells these are; they may come from a transplant donor. Sequenced: blood, either unsorted or a sorted T cell fraction (not recorded which). The chain carries TRBV10-3 and TRBJ2-2, with unresolved D. The DNA for the CDR3 is TGTGCCATCATGGCGGTGAACACCGGGGAGCTGTTTTTT. It is translated as CAIMAVNTGELFF.